The subject of this entry is one TCR beta chain. The data originate from a study of cytomegalovirus exposure and HLA in healthy donors. The PCR made use of 60 Vbeta and 13 Jbeta primers. The assay was immunoSEQ multiplex PCR, and TCRdb's table has in-frame clones only and misses some. The sample records roughly 180,000 clones, over 70% being singletons. Donors sampled were nominally healthy, though unrecorded immune exposures were likely. J lost 4 bases, V lost 4 bases, and 10 bases had no gene match. In germline, CDR1 is LNHDA, CDR2 SQIVND (reference sequence). The CDR3 is 15 amino acids. The source material was PBMCs. This chain uses TRBV19 with TRBJ2-7; 7 bases are shared with TRBD1. This clonotype was obtained from a woman aged 18-29 years in good health and CMV-seropositive. The CDR3 loop is CASSRTATGTYEQYF. The CDR3 region has the DNA TGTGCCAGTAGTAGAACCGCGACAGGGACGTACGAGCAGTACTTC.